Listed here are 17 T cell receptor beta chains from one sample, sequenced in a study of neurological immune-mediated disorders. A single record per CDR3 protein comes from TCRdb applying MiXCR to the 5' RACE reads. Of under 80,000 distinct CDR3 sequences listed, roughly 9.5% are singletons. What was sequenced was PBMCs. Source of these receptors: a man in his fifties in good health.

This clonotype was detected many times. The rearrangement links TRBV6-5 to TRBJ2-1, with D unresolved. The CDR3 has 16 residues. Deletions cut 6 bases from V and 4 bases from J, with 19 bases between. Germline assignment: CDR1 MNHEY and CDR2 SVGAGI. CDR3 bases: TGTGCCAGCAGGCAAGCCAGTCCCCTTAATTACAATGAGCAGTTCTTC. It encodes CASRQASPLNYNEQFF.

This clonotype was observed many times. The chain uses TRBV5-1 and TRBJ1-6, with TRBD1 as a possible D gene (6 bases). V lost 0 bases and J lost 6, with 19 bases in between. The CDR3 runs 18 residues. From germline, CDR1 is SGHRS and CDR2 YFSETQ. In DNA form, the CDR3 reads TGCGCCAGCAGCTTGGAGGTGCAGGGGACTCGACCTAATTCACCCCTCCACTTT. It yields the protein CASSLEVQGTRPNSPLHF.

In this sample, this clonotype turned up many times. The chain carries TRBV20-1 and TRBJ1-2; weak D call: TRBD1 (6 bases). CDR1 is DFQATT, CDR2 SNEGSKA, per germline (reference sequence). The CDR3 extends over 12 amino acids. V dropped 5 bases and J dropped 2 bases, with 9 bases sitting between them. The CDR3 region has the DNA TGCAGTGCTTACACAGGGAACTATGGCTACACCTTC. The encoded protein is CSAYTGNYGYTF.

This clonotype was seen ten or more times. The chain employs TRBV5-1 and TRBJ2-7, with D perhaps TRBD1 (5 bases). The V gene lost 0 bases and the J gene lost 6 bases, with 19 bases spanning the gap. Germline CDR1 SGHRS, CDR2 YFSETQ. The CDR3 spans 16 residues. CDR3 amino acids: CASSLVPKDPGPEQYF. In DNA, the CDR3 is TGCGCCAGCAGCTTGGTACCCAAGGATCCAGGGCCCGAGCAGTACTTC.

About this clonotype: A clone one base away is much larger, so this may be a read error. The genes are TRBV2 and TRBJ2-1; D is unclear. Trimming took 2 bases from V and 12 from J, leaving 11 bases between them. The CDR3 is 12 residues long. Germline CDR1 reads SNHLY; CDR2 reads FYNNEI. CDR3 residues: CASSEFASWQFF. The CDR3 coding sequence is TGTGCCAGCAGTGAATTTGCCAGCTGGCAGTTCTTC.

The V call is TRBV7-3, the J call TRBJ2-2, with D maybe TRBD1 (5 bases). V was shortened by 4 bases and J by 7 bases, with 7 bases between the two germline ends. The CDR3 has 12 residues. The germline CDR1 and CDR2 sequences are SGHTA and FQGTGA. The CDR3 DNA sequence: TGTGCCAGCAGCTCAAGGGGCGGGGAGCTGTTTTTT. Translating it yields CASSSRGGELFF.

Ten or more counts support this clonotype. The chain is built from TRBV3-1 and TRBJ1-6; D not certain. Germline V gene lookup returns CDR1 LGHDT and CDR2 YNNKEL (reference sequence). Trimming stripped 4 bases from V and 8 bases from J, with 9 bases between. The CDR3 has 13 residues. CDR3 sequence: CASSPKEDSPLHF. CDR3 sequence (DNA): TGTGCCAGCAGCCCCAAGGAAGATTCACCCCTCCACTTT.

With regard to this clonotype: A much larger clone is a single base away; this may be a read error. The J gene is TRBJ2-3, the V gene TRBV28; tentatively, D is TRBD1 or TRBD2 (6 bases each). The CDR3 has 12 amino acids. CDR1 MDHEN and CDR2 SYDVKM come from the germline V gene. V dropped 9 bases and J dropped 6 bases, with 13 bases sitting between them. CDR3 sequence (DNA): TGTGCCAGAAGGGGGGCTTGGGATACGCAGTATTTT. Protein product: CARRGAWDTQYF.

This clonotype was detected ten times or more. The chain carries TRBV6-5 and TRBJ2-5, with D possibly TRBD1 on 6 matching bases. Germline-derived CDR1 and CDR2 are MNHEY and SVGAGI. The length of the CDR3 is 14 residues. V was clipped by 2 bases and J by 5 bases, with 12 bases between them. The chain's CDR3 is CASSYLQGLETQYF. The CDR3 DNA sequence: TGTGCCAGCAGTTACCTGCAGGGGTTGGAGACCCAGTACTTC.

This clonotype was seen ten or more times. The chain has TRBV29-1 and TRBJ2-1; TRBD1 agrees at 9 bases. CDR1 SQVTM and CDR2 ANQGSEA come from the germline V gene. V was pared by 4 bases and J by 6 bases, with 13 bases of the junction left unmatched. The CDR3 sequence is 16 residues long. CDR3 sequence reads: CSVAPGQGIPINEQFF. DNA of the CDR3: TGCAGCGTTGCACCCGGACAGGGGATCCCAATCAATGAGCAGTTCTTC.

Many counts were recorded for this clonotype. V usage is TRBV12-3 or TRBV12-4 and J usage is TRBJ1-2; 12 bases line up with TRBD1. CDR3 length: 15 residues. Trimming cost V 6 bases and J 3 bases; bases outside gene matches: 5. The CDR3 bases are TGTGCCAGCAGGCCAGGGACAGGGGGCGACTATGGCTACACCTTC. Translated: CASRPGTGGDYGYTF.

This clonotype was recorded at least ten times. The J gene is TRBJ2-7, the V gene TRBV20-1; 7 nucleotides agree with TRBD1. Trimming took 4 bases from V and 0 from J; bases not matched to a gene: 9. Germline values: CDR1 DFQATT, CDR2 SNEGSKA (reference sequence). The CDR3 has 15 residues. The CDR3 DNA reads TGCAGTGCTACTAGCATGACAGGGACCTCCTACGAGCAGTACTTC. It specifies CSATSMTGTSYEQYF.

There are many counts of this clonotype. The rearrangement links TRBV20-1 to TRBJ1-5; D ambiguous. Between the trimmed V and J ends, which lost 3 bases and 5 bases, there was a span of 14 bases. Germline assignment: CDR1 DFQATT and CDR2 SNEGSKA (reference sequence). CDR3 length: 14 amino acids. CDR3 amino acids: CSASGDGGHQPQHF. The DNA of the CDR3 is TGCAGTGCTAGTGGGGATGGAGGGCATCAGCCCCAGCATTTT.

This clonotype has ten or more counts. The rearrangement uses TRBV10-3 and TRBJ2-7; 9 nucleotides line up with TRBD1. This CDR3 comprises 14 residues. Germline loops: CDR1 ENHRY, CDR2 SYGVKD. The V gene end was trimmed by 0 bases and the J gene end by 3 bases; junction bases not matched to a gene: 0. The CDR3 coding sequence is TGTGCCATCAGTGAGTCGGACAGGGGCTACGAGCAGTACTTC. Its protein product is CAISESDRGYEQYF.

Ten or more counts support this clonotype. V gene TRBV5-1 combines with J gene TRBJ2-3, with D maybe TRBD2 (6 bases). Trimming shortened V by 7 bases and J by 0 bases, and 15 bases separated the two germline ends. CDR3 size: 15 residues. Germline CDR1 and CDR2: SGHRS and YFSETQ. CDR3: CASDLRGSSTDTQYF. For the CDR3, the DNA is TGCGCCAGCGACTTGCGGGGCAGTAGCACAGATACGCAGTATTTT.

In this sample, this clonotype turned up a few times. The rearrangement uses TRBV6-5 and TRBJ2-1; D is unclear. The CDR3 totals 14 residues. V lost 5 bases and J lost 6, with 14 bases in between. Germline V gene sequence: CDR1 MNHEY, CDR2 SVGAGI. The CDR3 loop is CASSPPGHSNEQFF. CDR3 sequence (DNA): TGTGCCAGCAGTCCCCCGGGCCATTCCAATGAGCAGTTCTTC.

This clonotype came up many times. V gene TRBV29-1 combines with J gene TRBJ2-5, with 7 bases lining up with TRBD2. Germline CDR1 and CDR2: SQVTM and ANQGSEA. V dropped 6 bases and J dropped 4; count of bases not matched to a gene: 11. This CDR3 comprises 14 residues. The chain's CDR3 is CSVGPGRGTETQYF. CDR3 nucleotide sequence: TGCAGCGTGGGGCCTGGGAGGGGAACAGAGACCCAGTACTTC.